This T cell receptor beta chain emerged from a study of T-cell memory formation after mild COVID-19. Overall study: In these data, TCR clusters were largely donor specific.

From the 5' RACE reads, TCRdb called clonotypes with MiXCR, one entry per CDR3 protein. The repertoire holds under 150,000 distinct CDR3 sequences, about a fifth seen once, with roughly 40% in the top ten. Overall study results and limits: Clones that contracted clustered mainly in CM and EM if CD4+ and in EMRA if CD8+. A second wave expanding day 15 to 37 was CD4+-biased; contracting clones were balanced. The authors left the SARS-CoV-2 specificity of second-wave clones peaking on day 37 unconfirmed.

With respect to this clonotype: Its antigen is as yet unknown.

CDR1 is SGHVS, CDR2 FNYEAQ, per germline. V dropped 3 bases and J dropped 8; count of bases not matched to a gene: 7. The CDR3 runs to 15 residues. The chain recombines TRBV7-6 with TRBJ2-2; 9 bases match TRBD2. This clonotype originated in a man aged 18-30 years who had mild COVID-19 (a few samples of this study predate the infection). Cell type and time point are not known. Material: PBMCs or a T cell subset sorted from them (not recorded which). The CDR3 sequence is CASSFGGGATGELFF. The CDR3 bases are TGTGCCAGCAGCTTCGGCGGGGGGGCTACGGGGGAGCTGTTTTTT.